A selection of T cell receptor beta chains follows, all from one sample in a study of cytomegalovirus exposure and HLA in healthy donors. Assay used: immunoSEQ multiplex PCR; TCRdb lists only in-frame clones, some missing. The sample records around 140,000 clones, around 73% being singletons. The specimen was PBMCs. The source is a female donor in good health and CMV-seronegative. Both conserved end residues are part of each CDR3. The order of the fields is J gene, CDR3 length, V gene, CDR3 protein.

TRBJ2-1,12,TRBV29-1,CSVDAQGTQQFF
TRBJ2-5,15,TRBV6-5,CASRSPMAGAETQYF
TRBJ2-7,14,TRBV7-2,CASSPQTGGEEQYF
TRBJ2-5,15,TRBV9,CASSVDRGRGETQYF
TRBJ2-3,14,TRBV11-2,CASSSGGGSDTQYF
TRBJ2-7,14,TRBV18,CASSPRDRGDEQYF
TRBJ2-1,13,TRBV14,CASSRLAGDEQFF
TRBJ2-7,13,TRBV5-1,CASSLESSYEQYF
TRBJ1-1,14,TRBV11-3,CASSLTGSNTEAFF
TRBJ1-2,10,TRBV7-2,CASSFRQITF
TRBJ2-7,14,TRBV6-1,CASSFRDRVHEQYF
TRBJ1-1,14,TRBV6-6,CASSYREGNTEAFF
TRBJ1-4,14,TRBV13,CASSQDRRGEKLFF
TRBJ2-7,14,TRBV19,CASSARQGIDEQYF
TRBJ2-3,12,TRBV7-2,CASTWDLDTQYF
TRBJ2-7,16,TRBV7-2,CASSRGLAGGIYEQYF
TRBJ1-3,21,TRBV30,CAWRIDRGRSRYEVSGNTIYF
TRBJ2-7,14,TRBV6-5,CASSGRDSSYEQYF
TRBJ2-1,13,TRBV7-2,CASSASSYNEQFF
TRBJ1-2,14,TRBV28,CASSFSSSVYGYTF
TRBJ2-2,13,TRBV27,CASSQTFTGELFF
TRBJ2-7,13,TRBV2,CASSEGQGDEQYF
TRBJ1-2,15,TRBV18,CASSPAGTGNYGYTF
TRBJ2-7,15,TRBV7-2,CASSPSGSPSYEQYF
TRBJ1-4,15,TRBV9,CASSSNDRGNEKLFF
TRBJ2-7,15,TRBV7-9,CASSPVSRVTYEQYF
TRBJ1-4,14,TRBV5-1,CASSSLRGSEKLFF
TRBJ1-2,14,TRBV28,CASSLISINYGYTF
TRBJ1-4,15,TRBV2,CASSDWTGGSEKLFF